A single sample gave rise to the 21 T cell receptor beta chains below, sequenced in a study of blood T cell repertoires in COVID-19. Only in-frame clones appear in the TCRdb table, and some are missing; sequencing was by immunoSEQ multiplex PCR. The repertoire holds about 160,000 clones, with roughly 80% as singletons. Sequencing used peripheral blood. These receptors came from a woman older than 75 with acute or convalescent COVID-19.

The rearrangement joins TRBV7-9 to TRBJ1-2; 7 nucleotides agree with TRBD1. The length of the CDR3 is 15 residues. Trimming removed 5 bases from V and 6 bases from J; junction bases left unmatched: 12. Germline values: CDR1 SEHNR, CDR2 FQNEAQ (reference sequence). The CDR3 sequence: CASSDMPGTDDGYTF. In DNA, the CDR3 is TGTGCCAGCAGCGACATGCCCGGGACAGACGATGGCTACACCTTC.

The gene calls are TRBV7-9 and TRBJ2-3, with TRBD1 matching over 7 bases. With V trimmed by 4 bases and J by 11 bases, 12 bases remained unmatched. This CDR3 contains 14 residues. The germline CDR1 and CDR2 sequences are SEHNR and FQNEAQ (reference sequence). The CDR3 DNA reads as TGTGCCAGCAGCTCGGACAGGATGCCGAATGGGCAGTATTTT. The encoded protein is CASSSDRMPNGQYF. The full variable domain, with the rest looked up from reference TRBV7-9 and TRBJ2-3, is DTGVSQNPRHKITKRGQNVTFRCDPISEHNRLYWYRQTLGQGPEFLTYFQNEAQLEKSRLLSDRFSAERPKGSFSTLEIQRTEQGDSAMYLCASSSDRMPNGQYFGPGTRLTVL.

In its sample, this clone was seen a few times. The rearrangement links TRBV5-1 to TRBJ2-7; D unresolved. Deletions cut 4 bases from V and 3 bases from J, with 14 bases between. CDR3 length: 14 residues. The germline CDR1 and CDR2 sequences are SGHRS and YFSETQ. CDR3 DNA sequence: TGCGCCAGCAGCGCCAACCTTCAGAACTACGAGCAGTACTTC. Its protein is CASSANLQNYEQYF.

In this sample, this clone turned up once. This sample includes further DNA sequences coding for the same CDR3. The rearrangement links TRBV18 to TRBJ1-1; D remains unclear. V was clipped by 2 bases and J by 6 bases, with 7 bases between them. Looked up from germline, CDR1 is KGHSH and CDR2 is LQKENI. CDR3 length equals 12 residues. As DNA, the CDR3 is TGTGCCAGCTCACCAGGGAGAGCTGAAGCTTTCTTT. This encodes CASSPGRAEAFF. The whole variable domain, remainder taken from reference TRBV18 and TRBJ1-1, is NAGVMQNPRHLVRRRGQEARLRCSPMKGHSHVYWYRQLPEEGLKFMVYLQKENIIDESGMPKERFSAEFPKEGPSILRIQQVVRGDSAAYFCASSPGRAEAFFGQGTRLTVV.

The sample holds a few counts of this clone. V and J are TRBV11-2 and TRBJ1-1; 7 nucleotides agree with TRBD1. This CDR3 comprises 15 residues. Germline values: CDR1 SGHAT, CDR2 FQNNGV. J gave up 7 bases and V 3 bases, and 11 bases lay outside the gene matches. CDR3 coding DNA: TGTGCCAGCAGCTTCCCGTTGGGCAGGGGGTTTGAAGCTTTCTTT. Translated, it gives CASSFPLGRGFEAFF.

The gene calls are TRBV28 and TRBJ2-6; D gene unclear. Trimming took off 2 bases at V and 0 bases at J, with 11 bases between the two ends. Germline V gene lookup returns CDR1 MDHEN and CDR2 SYDVKM. CDR3 length: 17 amino acids. The CDR3 is CASSLRLASSGANVLTF. In DNA, the CDR3 is TGTGCCAGCAGTTTAAGGCTCGCTAGCTCTGGGGCCAACGTCCTGACTTTC.

This clone has just a few counts. The chain joins TRBV9 to TRBJ2-7; 8 nucleotides agree with TRBD1. Germline V CDR1 and CDR2: SGDLS, YYNGEE. The ends lost 4 bases at V and 7 bases at J; junction bases unmatched: 22. The CDR3 totals 18 residues. The DNA for the CDR3 is TGTGCCAGCAGCCTCACCCAACAGGACAGGGCGGATACGGGGGAGCAGTACTTC. It translates to CASSLTQQDRADTGEQYF.

The chain carries TRBV2 and TRBJ1-5; D might be TRBD1 (5 bases). The length of the CDR3 is 14 residues. Trimming shortened V by 3 bases and J by 4 bases, and 10 bases separated the two germline ends. CDR1 and CDR2 (germline): SNHLY, FYNNEI. CDR3 sequence: CASSDRVGNQPQHF. CDR3 DNA sequence: TGTGCCAGCAGTGACAGGGTTGGGAATCAGCCCCAGCATTTT. The complete variable domain, with remaining parts taken from reference TRBV2 and TRBJ1-5, reads EPEVTQTPSHQVTQMGQEVILRCVPISNHLYFYWYRQILGQKVEFLVSFYNNEISEKSEIFDDQFSVERPDGSNFTLKIRSTKLEDSAMYFCASSDRVGNQPQHFGDGTRLSIL.

The genes are TRBV29-1 and TRBJ1-5; 10 positions match TRBD1. CDR3 length equals 14 residues. CDR1 and CDR2 from the germline V gene are SQVTM and ANQGSEA. V shed 1 base and J 7 bases; nucleotides not matched to a gene: 4. This CDR3 is CSVEVGDRGQPQHF. The CDR3 DNA reads as TGCAGCGTTGAAGTGGGGGACAGGGGCCAGCCCCAGCATTTT.

The chain joins TRBV6-5 to TRBJ1-4, with D maybe TRBD1 (6 bases). Trimming cost V 10 bases and J 7 bases, with 16 bases left between them. The length of the CDR3 is 13 residues. Germline V gene sequence: CDR1 MNHEY, CDR2 SVGAGI. The CDR3 here is CATHGGLGEKLFF. The CDR3 coding sequence is TGTGCCACTCACGGGGGGCTTGGTGAAAAACTGTTTTTT.

The chain employs TRBV20-1 and TRBJ2-6; TRBD1 agrees at 9 bases. The germline CDR1 and CDR2 sequences are DFQATT and SNEGSKA (reference sequence). The CDR3 is 22 residues long. Trimming took 3 bases from V and 0 from J; bases not matched to a gene: 21. The CDR3 region has the DNA TGCAGTGCTAGTCCTTCCCCTGACAGGGGGGCAAGAAGAATCTCTGGGGCCAACGTCCTGACTTTC. Amino acid sequence: CSASPSPDRGARRISGANVLTF.

The chain is built from TRBV21-1 and TRBJ1-2; TRBD1, the D gene given by the table, was not confirmed from the DNA. TRBV21-1 counts as a pseudogene. The CDR3 is 17 amino acids. The CDR3: CASSPTLDRLTNYGYTF. The CDR3 nucleotides read TGTGCCAGCAGCCCGACGCTGGACAGACTGACTAACTATGGCTACACCTTC.

The V gene is TRBV30, the J gene TRBJ1-2; 9 positions match TRBD1. The CDR3 sequence is 12 residues long. Germline trimming cut 7 bases from V and 4 bases from J; bases unmatched to any gene: 4. CDR1 is GTSNPN, CDR2 SVGIG, per germline (reference sequence). Here the CDR3 reads CALTGGGYGYTF. The CDR3 DNA reads as TGTGCCTTGACAGGGGGAGGCTATGGCTACACCTTC.

This chain links TRBV4-1 with TRBJ1-1, with 8 bases fitting TRBD1. The CDR3 is 14 residues long. Germline V gives CDR1 MGHRA, CDR2 YSYEKL. V shed 8 bases and J 3 bases; nucleotides not matched to a gene: 8. The CDR3 DNA is TGCGCCAGCCGTCCTCCGGGACAGGACACTGAAGCTTTCTTT. Its protein is CASRPPGQDTEAFF.

The CDR3 region is CASRPSGGIQETQYF. Here the CDR3 DNA reads TGTGCCAGCAGACCTAGCGGGGGGATCCAAGAGACCCAGTACTTC. The chain is built from TRBV4-2 and TRBJ2-5; 11 bases agree with TRBD2. Germline lookup yields CDR1 LGHNA and CDR2 YNFKEQ. J was trimmed by 1 base and V by 6 bases; bases with no gene match: 4. There are 15 residues in the CDR3.

The rearrangement joins TRBV27 to TRBJ1-1; D not resolved. This CDR3 has 15 amino acids. Trimming took off 5 bases at V and 6 bases at J, with 19 bases between the two ends. CDR1 and CDR2 (germline): MNHEY, SMNVEV (reference sequence). CDR3 sequence (DNA): TGTGCCAGCAGTCGGACCAACCTCTTCGGGGCTGAAGCTTTCTTT. Protein sequence: CASSRTNLFGAEAFF.

The CDR3 bases are TGTGCCAGCATTACAGGCGTCTCTGGAAACACCATATATTTT. Translated: CASITGVSGNTIYF. This chain joins TRBV6-5 and TRBJ1-3, with D tentatively TRBD1 (5 bases). The CDR3 sequence is 14 residues long. Germline lookup yields CDR1 MNHEY and CDR2 SVGAGI. Trimming took 7 bases from V and 0 from J, leaving 10 bases between them.

The J gene is TRBJ2-7, the V gene TRBV5-1; TRBD1 aligns across 7 bases. V was pared by 3 bases and J by 2 bases, with 5 bases of the junction left unmatched. The CDR3 has 14 residues. Germline-derived CDR1 and CDR2 are SGHRS and YFSETQ. The CDR3 DNA reads TGCGCCAGCAGCTCGACAGGGTCTGCCTACGAGCAGTACTTC. Its protein is CASSSTGSAYEQYF.

The V gene is TRBV4-1, the J gene TRBJ2-7; a possible D gene is TRBD2 (6 bases). From germline, CDR1 is MGHRA and CDR2 YSYEKL. The CDR3 spans 17 residues. Between the trimmed V and J ends, which lost 1 base and 0 bases, there was a span of 16 bases. The CDR3 sequence: CASSQARTAGTSYEQYF. Here the CDR3 DNA reads TGCGCCAGCAGCCAAGCCCGAACCGCGGGGACCTCCTACGAGCAGTACTTC.

The chain is built from TRBV9 and TRBJ2-7; 9 bases are shared with TRBD1. V lost 2 bases and J lost 2; bases outside the gene matches: 8. The germline V gene has CDR1 SGDLS and CDR2 YYNGEE. The CDR3 length is 16 residues. The CDR3 nucleotides are TGTGCCAGCAGCGTGCTAGGGACAGGGCCACCCTACGAGCAGTACTTC. Translating gives CASSVLGTGPPYEQYF.

The chain couples TRBV4-1 to TRBJ2-7; maybe TRBD2 (6 bases). The germline V gene has CDR1 MGHRA and CDR2 YSYEKL. There are 17 residues in the CDR3. V lost 0 bases and J 0 bases, leaving 15 bases between the germline ends. This CDR3 reads CASSQEGGLDFSYEQYF. CDR3 nucleotides: TGCGCCAGCAGCCAAGAGGGGGGATTGGATTTCTCCTACGAGCAGTACTTC.